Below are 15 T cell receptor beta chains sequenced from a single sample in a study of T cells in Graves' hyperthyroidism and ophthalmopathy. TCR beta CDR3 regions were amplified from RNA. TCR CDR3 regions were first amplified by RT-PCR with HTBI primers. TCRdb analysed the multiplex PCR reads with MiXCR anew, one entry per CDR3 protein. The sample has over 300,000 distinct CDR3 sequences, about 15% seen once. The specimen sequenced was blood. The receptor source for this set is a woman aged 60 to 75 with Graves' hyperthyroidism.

CDR3 loop: CASSLGRKLAGGNEQFF. The CDR3 DNA is TGTGCCAGCAGCCTCGGGAGGAAACTAGCGGGAGGCAATGAGCAGTTCTTC. The rearrangement links TRBV11-2 to TRBJ2-1; TRBD2 matches 12 bases. Germline values: CDR1 SGHAT, CDR2 FQNNGV. The CDR3 totals 17 residues. Trimming removed 5 bases from V and 6 bases from J; junction bases left unmatched: 11.

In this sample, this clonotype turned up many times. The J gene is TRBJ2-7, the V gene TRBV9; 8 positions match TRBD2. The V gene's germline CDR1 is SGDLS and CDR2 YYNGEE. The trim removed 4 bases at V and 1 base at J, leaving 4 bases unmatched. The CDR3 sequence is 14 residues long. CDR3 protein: CASSLVAGSYEQYF. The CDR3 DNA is TGTGCCAGCAGCCTGGTAGCGGGGTCCTACGAGCAGTACTTC.

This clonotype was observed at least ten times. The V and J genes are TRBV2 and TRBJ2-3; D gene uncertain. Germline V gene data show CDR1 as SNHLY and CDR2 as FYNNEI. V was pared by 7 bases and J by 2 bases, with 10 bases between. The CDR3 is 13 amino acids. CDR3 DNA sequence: TGTGCCAGCAAGGCGACCTACACAGATACGCAGTATTTT. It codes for CASKATYTDTQYF.

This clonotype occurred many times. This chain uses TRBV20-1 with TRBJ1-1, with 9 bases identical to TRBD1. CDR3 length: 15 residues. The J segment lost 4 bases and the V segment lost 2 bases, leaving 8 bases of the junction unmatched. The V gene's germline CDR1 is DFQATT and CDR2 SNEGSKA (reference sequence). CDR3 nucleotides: TGCAGTGCTAGACCTCCGGGACAGGGATCCACTGAAGCTTTCTTT. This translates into CSARPPGQGSTEAFF.

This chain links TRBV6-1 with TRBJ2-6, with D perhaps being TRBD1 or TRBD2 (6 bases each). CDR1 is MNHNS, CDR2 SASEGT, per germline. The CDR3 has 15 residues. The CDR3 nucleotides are TGTGCGTGCGGGGACACAAACTCTGGGGCCAACGTCCTGACTTTC. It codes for CACGDTNSGANVLTF.

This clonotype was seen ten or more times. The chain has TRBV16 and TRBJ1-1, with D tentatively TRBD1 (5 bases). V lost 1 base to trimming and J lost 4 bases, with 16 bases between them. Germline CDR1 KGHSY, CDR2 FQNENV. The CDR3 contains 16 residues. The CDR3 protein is CASSQFVLRRGTEAFF. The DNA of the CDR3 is TGTGCCAGCAGCCAATTTGTTCTAAGGAGGGGCACTGAAGCTTTCTTT.

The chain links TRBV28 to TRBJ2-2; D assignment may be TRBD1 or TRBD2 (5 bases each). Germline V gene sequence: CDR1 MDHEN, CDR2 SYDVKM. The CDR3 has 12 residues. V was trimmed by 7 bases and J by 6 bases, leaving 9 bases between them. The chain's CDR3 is CASTLGAGELFF. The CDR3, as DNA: TGTGCCAGCACCCTGGGGGCCGGGGAGCTGTTTTTT. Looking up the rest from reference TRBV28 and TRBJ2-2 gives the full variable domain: DVKVTQSSRYLVKRTGEKVFLECVQDMDHENMFWYRQDPGLGLRLIYFSYDVKMKEKGDIPEGYSVSREKKERFSLILESASTNQTSMYLCASTLGAGELFFGEGSRLTVL.

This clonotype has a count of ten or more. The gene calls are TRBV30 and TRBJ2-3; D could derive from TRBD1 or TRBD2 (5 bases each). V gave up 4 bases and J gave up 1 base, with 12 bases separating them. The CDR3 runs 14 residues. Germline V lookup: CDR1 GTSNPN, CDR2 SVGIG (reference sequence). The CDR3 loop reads CAWNRRGRTDTQYF. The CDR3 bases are TGTGCCTGGAATCGTCGGGGCCGCACAGATACGCAGTATTTT.

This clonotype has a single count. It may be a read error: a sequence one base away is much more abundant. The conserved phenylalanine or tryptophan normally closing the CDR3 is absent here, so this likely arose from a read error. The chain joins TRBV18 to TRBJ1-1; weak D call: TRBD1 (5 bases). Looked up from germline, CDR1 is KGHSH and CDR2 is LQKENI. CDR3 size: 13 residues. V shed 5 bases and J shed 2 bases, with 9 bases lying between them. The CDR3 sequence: CASSNDRNTEAFS. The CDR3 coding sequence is TGTGCCAGCTCAAATGACAGAAACACTGAAGCTTTCTCT.

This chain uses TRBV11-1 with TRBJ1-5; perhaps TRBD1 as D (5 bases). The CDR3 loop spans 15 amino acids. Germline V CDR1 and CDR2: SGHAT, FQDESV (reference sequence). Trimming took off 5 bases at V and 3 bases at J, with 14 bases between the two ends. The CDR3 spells CASSRSGANNQPQHF. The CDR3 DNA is TGTGCCAGCAGCCGCAGCGGGGCTAACAATCAGCCCCAGCATTTT.

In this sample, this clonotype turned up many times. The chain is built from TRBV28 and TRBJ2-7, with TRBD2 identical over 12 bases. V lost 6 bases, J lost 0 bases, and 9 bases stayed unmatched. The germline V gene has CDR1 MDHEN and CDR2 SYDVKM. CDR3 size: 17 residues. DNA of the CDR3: TGTGCCAGCAGGCGGGGACTAGCGGGCCGTCACTCCTACGAGCAGTACTTC. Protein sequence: CASRRGLAGRHSYEQYF. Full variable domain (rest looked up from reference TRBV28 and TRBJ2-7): DVKVTQSSRYLVKRTGEKVFLECVQDMDHENMFWYRQDPGLGLRLIYFSYDVKMKEKGDIPEGYSVSREKKERFSLILESASTNQTSMYLCASRRGLAGRHSYEQYFGPGTRLTVT.

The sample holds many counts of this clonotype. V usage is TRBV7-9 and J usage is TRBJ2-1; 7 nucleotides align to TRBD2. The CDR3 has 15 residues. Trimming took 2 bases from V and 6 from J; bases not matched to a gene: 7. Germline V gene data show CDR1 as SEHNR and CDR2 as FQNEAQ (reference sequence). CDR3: CASSLPAGVGNEQFF. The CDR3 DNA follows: TGTGCCAGCAGCTTACCGGCGGGAGTGGGCAATGAGCAGTTCTTC.

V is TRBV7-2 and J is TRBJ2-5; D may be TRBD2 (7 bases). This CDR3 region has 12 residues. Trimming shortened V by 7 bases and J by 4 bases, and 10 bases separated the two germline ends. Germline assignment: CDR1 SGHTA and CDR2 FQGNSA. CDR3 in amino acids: CASNRGAETQYF. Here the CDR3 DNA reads TGTGCCAGCAATCGGGGGGCAGAGACCCAGTACTTC.

The CDR3, as DNA: TGTGCCAGCAGCTTTTCCGGGGCCGGTGAGCAGTTCTTC. This gives the protein CASSFSGAGEQFF. This chain links TRBV7-9 with TRBJ2-1, with D perhaps being TRBD1 or TRBD2 (5 bases each). The CDR3 sequence is 13 residues long. The germline gives CDR1 SEHNR, CDR2 FQNEAQ (reference sequence). V was trimmed by 3 bases and J by 9 bases, leaving 12 bases between them.

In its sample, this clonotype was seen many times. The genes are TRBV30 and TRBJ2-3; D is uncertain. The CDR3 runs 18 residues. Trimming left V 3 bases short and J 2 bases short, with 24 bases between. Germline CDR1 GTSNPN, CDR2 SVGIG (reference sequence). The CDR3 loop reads CAWSPLAPTSFHTDTQYF. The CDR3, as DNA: TGTGCCTGGAGCCCTTTGGCGCCCACCTCTTTTCACACAGATACGCAGTATTTT. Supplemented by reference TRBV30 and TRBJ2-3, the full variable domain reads SQTIHQWPATLVQPVGSPLSLECTVEGTSNPNLYWYRQAAGRGLQLLFYSVGIGQISSEVPQNLSASRPQDRQFILSSKKLLLSDSGFYLCAWSPLAPTSFHTDTQYFGPGTRLTVL.